These 31 T cell receptor beta chains were sequenced from one sample in a study of T cells in Graves' hyperthyroidism and ophthalmopathy. Template material for amplifying TCR beta CDR3 regions consisted of RNA transcripts. With the HTBI primer set, the TCR CDR3 went through a first round of RT-PCR. MiXCR, applied by TCRdb to the multiplex PCR reads, yields one record per CDR3 protein. The table includes about 150,000 distinct CDR3 sequences, over 20% detected once. Sequenced sample: blood. These receptors originate from a woman in her 50s with Graves' hyperthyroidism that later progressed to Graves' ophthalmopathy.

This clonotype was observed a few times. The chain joins TRBV10-3 to TRBJ2-1, with D maybe TRBD2 (7 bases). The CDR3 consists of 14 residues. V lost 7 bases and J 5 bases, leaving 15 bases between the germline ends. Per germline, CDR1 ENHRY and CDR2 SYGVKD. Here the CDR3 DNA reads TGTGCCATCAACAAACAGGGAGGGGACAATGAGCAGTTCTTC. Amino acid sequence: CAINKQGGDNEQFF.

J is TRBJ2-7 and V is TRBV19; D unclear. CDR1 and CDR2 from the germline V gene are LNHDA and SQIVND (reference sequence). V was trimmed by 0 bases and J by 3 bases, leaving 12 bases between them. CDR3 length: 15 amino acids. CDR3 region: CASSIDLFANYEQYF. The CDR3 nucleotides read TGTGCCAGTAGTATAGATCTATTTGCCAACTACGAGCAGTACTTC.

In this sample, this clonotype turned up many times. The chain has TRBV30 and TRBJ1-6; D not resolved. V was pared by 3 bases and J by 5 bases, with 11 bases between. Germline assignment: CDR1 GTSNPN and CDR2 SVGIG (reference sequence). The CDR3 length is 14 residues. The CDR3 region is CAWRRQSNNSPLHF. In nucleotides, the CDR3 is TGTGCCTGGAGGAGGCAGTCGAATAATTCACCCCTCCACTTT.

The chain combines TRBV28 with TRBJ1-6, with TRBD1 identical over 9 bases. V shed 3 bases and J 9 bases; nucleotides not matched to a gene: 6. In germline, CDR1 is MDHEN, CDR2 SYDVKM. This CDR3 is built from 15 residues. The CDR3 sequence is CASSLGTGLASPLHF. In DNA form, the CDR3 reads TGTGCCAGCAGTTTGGGGACAGGGCTCGCTTCACCCCTCCACTTT.

This clonotype has a count of ten or more. The V gene is TRBV7-9, the J gene TRBJ2-7; D uncertain. CDR3 length equals 13 residues. Germline-derived CDR1 and CDR2 are SEHNR and FQNEAQ (reference sequence). Trimming removed 4 bases from V and 5 bases from J, with 12 bases in between. CDR3 sequence reads: CASSSQVADEQYF. Here the CDR3 DNA reads TGTGCCAGCAGCTCTCAGGTGGCAGACGAGCAGTACTTC. Full variable domain (remainder filled in from reference TRBV7-9 and TRBJ2-7): DTGVSQNPRHKITKRGQNVTFRCDPISEHNRLYWYRQTLGQGPEFLTYFQNEAQLEKSRLLSDRFSAERPKGSFSTLEIQRTEQGDSAMYLCASSSQVADEQYFGPGTRLTVT.

This clonotype came up many times. The chain combines TRBV30 with TRBJ2-1; 7 bases line up with TRBD2. The CDR3 consists of 15 residues. Per germline, CDR1 GTSNPN and CDR2 SVGIG (reference sequence). Unmatched junction bases numbered 10, after V lost 4 bases and J lost 4 bases. DNA for the CDR3: TGTGCCTGGAAACGAGGGAGGGCCTCTTACAATGAGCAGTTCTTC. Translation gives CAWKRGRASYNEQFF.

This clonotype was counted ten times or more. The chain recombines TRBV3-1 with TRBJ2-7; D is possibly TRBD2 (5 bases). Germline V gives CDR1 LGHDT, CDR2 YNNKEL (reference sequence). The V end lost 4 bases, the J end lost 3 bases, and 13 bases lay between the germline ends. This CDR3 region has 14 residues. DNA of the CDR3: TGTGCCAGCAGCCCCGGACCGGGAAGCTACGAGCAGTACTTC. Residues: CASSPGPGSYEQYF.

This chain uses TRBV5-6 with TRBJ2-3, with TRBD2 matching 7 bases. CDR1 and CDR2 from the germline V gene are SGHDT and YYEEEE. The CDR3 contains 16 residues. Germline trimming cut 0 bases from V and 1 base from J; bases unmatched to any gene: 5. Here the CDR3 DNA reads TGTGCCAGCAGCTTGGGTAGGACTAGTGGCACAGATACGCAGTATTTT. It is translated as CASSLGRTSGTDTQYF.

V usage is TRBV7-2 and J usage is TRBJ1-3; D not resolved. This CDR3 is 14 amino acids long. Germline CDR1 SGHTA, CDR2 FQGNSA. Trimming pared 2 bases from V and 0 bases from J, leaving 5 bases between. Here the CDR3 DNA reads TGTGCCAGCAGCTTACAATTCTCTGGAAACACCATATATTTT. Translation: CASSLQFSGNTIYF.

This clonotype was recorded at least ten times. The chain couples TRBV28 to TRBJ2-1; 9 bases match TRBD2. V lost 5 bases to trimming and J lost 7 bases; unmatched junction nucleotides: 9. This CDR3 comprises 15 residues. Germline V CDR1 and CDR2: MDHEN, SYDVKM. DNA for the CDR3: TGTGCCAGCAGTAGCACTAGCGGGCTTGTGAATGAGCAGTTCTTC. This sequence encodes CASSSTSGLVNEQFF.

V usage is TRBV5-1 and J usage is TRBJ2-5; TRBD1 might be the D (5 bases). The V end was cut by 1 base, the J end by 2 bases, with 9 bases between. This CDR3 spans 14 amino acids. Looked up from germline, CDR1 is SGHRS and CDR2 is YFSETQ. CDR3 nucleotides: TGCGCCAGCAGCTTGTATTCAGGGCAAGAGACCCAGTACTTC. This translates into CASSLYSGQETQYF.

The V gene is TRBV29-1, the J gene TRBJ1-5; perhaps TRBD1 as D (5 bases). Trimming took 6 bases from V and 4 from J, leaving 13 bases between them. The CDR3 runs to 13 residues. Germline lookup yields CDR1 SQVTM and CDR2 ANQGSEA. For the CDR3, the DNA is TGCAGCGTAGGGACCGGGGGTAATCAGCCCCAGCATTTT. Translation gives CSVGTGGNQPQHF. Variable domain in full (rest from reference TRBV29-1 and TRBJ1-5): SAVISQKPSRDICQRGTSLTIQCQVDSQVTMMFWYRQQPGQSLTLIATANQGSEATYESGFVIDKFPISRPNLTFSTLTVSNMSPEDSSIYLCSVGTGGNQPQHFGDGTRLSIL.

The gene calls are TRBV28 and TRBJ2-1; 16 bases are a match to TRBD2. V was clipped by 11 bases and J by 9 bases; unmatched bases: 10. Germline CDR1 is MDHEN and CDR2 is SYDVKM. This CDR3 spans 15 amino acids. CDR3: CASLGLAGGGGEQFF. The CDR3 region has the DNA TGTGCCTCCTTGGGACTAGCGGGAGGGGGGGGTGAGCAGTTCTTC.

This sequence joins TRBV9 and TRBJ2-7; TRBD1 is a possible D gene (5 bases). The ends were cut back, 3 bases at V and 5 bases at J, with 18 bases in the middle. Germline loops: CDR1 SGDLS, CDR2 YYNGEE. CDR3 size: 15 residues. Here the CDR3 DNA reads TGTGCCAGCAGCGCCGATGACGTAGTGGGGCACGAGCAGTACTTC. Its translation is CASSADDVVGHEQYF.

CDR3 sequence reads: CASSLGGEGTQYF. DNA for the CDR3: TGTGCCAGCAGTTTAGGGGGGGAGGGCACGCAGTATTTT. The rearrangement links TRBV28 to TRBJ2-3; 7 bases agree with TRBD2. The CDR3 has 13 amino acids. The V segment lost 2 bases and the J segment 9 bases; nucleotides outside the gene matches: 5. Germline V CDR1 and CDR2: MDHEN, SYDVKM.

This clonotype was seen at least ten times. The rearrangement links TRBV24-1 to TRBJ1-2, with D possibly matching TRBD1 (6 bases). Trimming took off 5 bases at V and 4 bases at J, with 16 bases between the two ends. Germline V gene data show CDR1 as KGHDR and CDR2 as SFDVKD. The CDR3 is 15 amino acids. The CDR3 spells CATSVSPTGTYGYTF. Here the CDR3 DNA reads TGTGCCACCAGTGTCTCACCTACAGGGACCTATGGCTACACCTTC.

This clonotype was picked up many times. CDR3 residues: CASSAGQFTYTEAFF. CDR3 nucleotides: TGTGCCAGCAGCGCCGGACAGTTCACCTACACTGAAGCTTTCTTT. J is TRBJ1-1 and V is TRBV11-2; maybe TRBD1 (6 bases). V lost 5 bases to trimming and J lost 3 bases, with 16 bases between them. The CDR3 is made up of 15 amino acids. Germline values: CDR1 SGHAT, CDR2 FQNNGV.

This clonotype came up a few times. The chain uses TRBV7-9 and TRBJ2-1, with 8 bases identical to TRBD1. After removal of 1 base from V and 6 bases from J, the junction contained 5 bases not matched to a gene. Germline assignment: CDR1 SEHNR and CDR2 FQNEAQ (reference sequence). This CDR3 has 15 residues. CDR3 bases: TGTGCCAGCAGCTTAGTAATGCAGGGGGCCAATGAGCAGTTCTTC. Protein: CASSLVMQGANEQFF.

The V call is TRBV28, the J call TRBJ2-7, with D possibly being TRBD1 or TRBD2 (5 bases each). Trimming removed 6 bases from V and 1 base from J, with 16 bases in between. There are 15 residues in the CDR3. The germline V gene encodes CDR1 MDHEN and CDR2 SYDVKM. CDR3 DNA sequence: TGTGCCAGCAGCCTTCGGGGCAGAGGATCCTACGAGCAGTACTTC. Protein sequence: CASSLRGRGSYEQYF. The full variable domain, with the rest looked up from reference TRBV28 and TRBJ2-7, is DVKVTQSSRYLVKRTGEKVFLECVQDMDHENMFWYRQDPGLGLRLIYFSYDVKMKEKGDIPEGYSVSREKKERFSLILESASTNQTSMYLCASSLRGRGSYEQYFGPGTRLTVT.

Only a few counts were recorded for this clonotype. The chain recombines TRBV10-3 with TRBJ1-1; perhaps TRBD1 as D (6 bases). Germline-derived CDR1 and CDR2 are ENHRY and SYGVKD. The CDR3 is 17 residues long. V was cut by 5 bases and J by 1 base, with 20 bases left in between. For the CDR3, the DNA is TGTGCCATCAGTCCCCCGGGAAGGGGGAAGGGGAACACTGAAGCTTTCTTT. Its protein is CAISPPGRGKGNTEAFF.

The chain combines TRBV4-1 with TRBJ1-2; D ambiguous. This CDR3 region has 16 residues. Germline-derived CDR1 and CDR2 are MGHRA and YSYEKL. The V gene lost 4 bases and the J gene lost 1 base, with 16 bases spanning the gap. The CDR3 is CASSPRVEGYNYGYTF. CDR3 nucleotides: TGCGCCAGCAGCCCCCGGGTGGAGGGATATAACTATGGCTACACCTTC.

This clonotype was observed a single time. A much larger clone lies one base from this, so it may be a read error. The gene calls are TRBV7-2 and TRBJ2-1; the D gene could be TRBD1 or TRBD2 (6 bases each). The CDR3 consists of 16 residues. From germline, CDR1 is SGHTA and CDR2 FQGNSA. Between the trimmed V and J ends, which lost 2 bases and 6 bases, there was a span of 17 bases. The CDR3 sequence is CTSSLNWGAPSNEQFF. The CDR3 region has the DNA TGTACCAGCAGCTTAAATTGGGGGGCCCCTTCCAATGAGCAGTTCTTC.

V and J are TRBV12-3 or TRBV12-4 and TRBJ2-5; 9 positions match TRBD1. This CDR3 is built from 17 residues. V trimming: 5 bases; J trimming: 5 bases; junction bases outside the gene matches: 15. DNA for the CDR3: TGTGCCAGCAGTCTAATACAGGGGGCAGGGCCGCGGGAGACCCAGTACTTC. This encodes CASSLIQGAGPRETQYF.

This clonotype was seen a single time. The V and J genes are TRBV5-6 and TRBJ2-7; 8 bases line up with TRBD2. This CDR3 contains 16 residues. Germline loops: CDR1 SGHDT, CDR2 YYEEEE. Unmatched junction bases numbered 10, after V lost 2 bases and J lost 3 bases. CDR3 sequence (DNA): TGTGCCAGCAGCTTACAAGGGAGACGGGAGGGCTACGAGCAGTACTTC. Protein sequence: CASSLQGRREGYEQYF.

This clonotype was seen ten or more times. The genes are TRBV11-1 and TRBJ2-7; a possible D gene is TRBD1 (6 bases). The CDR3 totals 16 residues. V shed 3 bases and J shed 1 base, with 16 bases lying between them. Germline V gene lookup returns CDR1 SGHAT and CDR2 FQDESV (reference sequence). The CDR3 nucleotides are TGTGCCAGCAGCTTCGGTACCGGGACAAATTCCTACGAGCAGTACTTC. Its translation is CASSFGTGTNSYEQYF.

This clonotype has a count of ten or more. V gene TRBV11-2 combines with J gene TRBJ2-3, with TRBD1 identical over 8 bases. Germline V gene lookup returns CDR1 SGHAT and CDR2 FQNNGV. J lost 10 bases, V lost 1 base, and 10 bases had no gene match. This CDR3 is 15 amino acids long. The CDR3 loop is CASSLGRRSQGAQYF. In DNA form, the CDR3 reads TGTGCCAGCAGCTTAGGGAGGCGGTCACAGGGGGCGCAGTATTTT.

The genes are TRBV2 and TRBJ2-7, with TRBD2 identical over 8 bases. Germline V CDR1 and CDR2: SNHLY, FYNNEI. The length of the CDR3 is 11 residues. V was pared by 10 bases and J by 4 bases, with 3 bases of the junction left unmatched. CDR3 coding DNA: TGTGCCACCGGACTAGCTTACGAGCAGTACTTC. It yields the protein CATGLAYEQYF.

This clonotype has a count of ten or more. The chain is built from TRBV28 and TRBJ2-1; 11 bases line up with TRBD2. Germline V CDR1 and CDR2: MDHEN, SYDVKM. With 6 bases clipped from V and 3 bases from J, the junction kept 16 bases outside the gene matches. CDR3 length: 19 amino acids. The CDR3 DNA reads TGTGCCAGCAGGAACCCATTTACAGGACTAGCGGGCGACTACAATGAGCAGTTCTTC. This encodes CASRNPFTGLAGDYNEQFF.

The V gene is TRBV27, the J gene TRBJ2-5; D ambiguous. The germline CDR1 and CDR2 sequences are MNHEY and SMNVEV (reference sequence). The CDR3 is 13 residues long. Trimming removed 8 bases at V and 7 bases at J, with 17 bases between. CDR3 residues: CASAEIPGGTQYF. In nucleotides, the CDR3 is TGTGCCAGCGCTGAGATTCCGGGCGGGACCCAGTACTTC.

The CDR3 DNA reads TGTGCCAGCAGGGGGACAGGGGCCAATCAGCCCCAGCATTTT. Translated: CASRGTGANQPQHF. The chain is built from TRBV6-1 and TRBJ1-5, with TRBD1 identical over 10 bases. The CDR3 has 14 residues. The junction had 2 bases not matched to a gene; V was cut back by 6 bases and J by 3 bases. Germline V gives CDR1 MNHNS, CDR2 SASEGT.

The sample holds many counts of this clonotype. V and J are TRBV7-9 and TRBJ2-7, with a tentative D call TRBD1 (6 bases). Trimming removed 5 bases from V and 0 bases from J, with 8 bases in between. Germline-derived CDR1 and CDR2 are SEHNR and FQNEAQ (reference sequence). The CDR3 sequence is 13 residues long. The chain's CDR3 is CASSGQSSYEQYF. In DNA form, the CDR3 reads TGTGCCAGCAGCGGACAGAGCTCCTACGAGCAGTACTTC.